This T cell receptor beta chain is from a study of cytomegalovirus exposure and HLA in healthy donors. Findings and limits, study-wide: Being productive about 90% or about 30% of the time was typical of most TCR beta V segments in an earlier analysis. Analyzed later, most CMV-associated TCR beta chains appeared HLA-restricted. Relative to the approximately 630-donor mean, N-insertions were reportedly fewer in an Asian-associated ancestry cluster in a later analysis.

Turning to this clone: Its target is not known.

CDR3 length equals 14 residues. V lost 5 bases, J lost 4 bases, and 14 bases lay in between. Germline V CDR1 and CDR2: MNHNS, SASEGT. This PCR relied on a set of 60 Vbeta primers and 13 Jbeta primers. In the authors' workflow: Later work found around 80 million unique TCR beta chains, with approximately 12 million shared. TCRdb's table, derived via immunoSEQ multiplex PCR, lists solely in-frame clones and lacks some. The D gene and trimming were derived from the DNA, and the V and J assignments and clone size from that table. The table lists 130,000 to 150,000 clones, roughly two thirds of them singletons.

The source material was PBMCs. The TCR originated in a middle-aged woman in good health and CMV-seronegative. The chain couples TRBV6-1 to TRBJ1-2; D may be TRBD1 (6 bases). The CDR3 DNA is TGTGCCAGCAGTTCGATCGCCAGGGGCTATGGCTACACCTTC. It codes for CASSSIARGYGYTF.